Shown below are 5 T cell receptor beta chains from a single sample sequenced in a study of tumor and adjacent non-tumor tissue in lung cancer. RNA was extracted from bulk tissue without any cell sorting. Distant lung tissue was collected more than 3 cm away from the tumor edge. A modified ARM-PCR protocol with three rounds of nested PCR amplified TCRbeta. MiXCR, applied by TCRdb to the multiplex PCR reads, yields one record per CDR3 protein. The table shows 45,000 to 65,000 distinct CDR3 sequences, with roughly 69% occurring only once. The sequencing input was distant non-tumor lung tissue. All receptors derive from a woman aged 60-70 years with non-small cell lung cancer.

The table lists this clonotype with many counts. The genes are TRBV5-4 and TRBJ1-2; tentative D call: TRBD1 (6 bases). The CDR3 consists of 14 residues. Germline lookup yields CDR1 SGHNT and CDR2 YYREEE (reference sequence). V was cut by 3 bases and J by 1 base, with 10 bases left in between. The CDR3: CASSSGQLNYGYTF. The DNA for the CDR3 is TGTGCCAGCAGCTCGGGACAACTTAACTATGGCTACACCTTC.

The CDR3 DNA reads TGTGCCAGATGCTCTACGACAGGCGGTTTAGGCTACACCTTC. This encodes CARCSTTGGLGYTF. The gene calls are TRBV11-2 and TRBJ1-2, with D possibly TRBD1 on 6 matching bases. This CDR3 is 14 amino acids long. Germline lookup yields CDR1 SGHAT and CDR2 FQNNGV. The V end lost 9 bases, the J end lost 8 bases, and 22 bases lay between the germline ends.

This clonotype was found many times. This rearrangement joins TRBV6-2 or TRBV6-3 to TRBJ2-1, with unresolved D. From germline, CDR1 is MNHEY and CDR2 SVGEGT. V lost 7 bases and J lost 0, with 10 bases in between. CDR3 length: 14 amino acids. CDR3 residues: CASTATLSYNEQFF. The CDR3 DNA reads TGTGCCAGCACCGCGACACTCTCCTACAATGAGCAGTTCTTC.

This clonotype showed up just once. One junction end disagrees with the germline gene, perhaps due to a read error. The chain recombines TRBV4-3 with TRBJ2-6, with TRBD2 as a possible D gene (6 bases). CDR3 size: 16 residues. Germline values: CDR1 LGHNA, CDR2 YSLEER. CDR3 sequence: CASSPDSGGWVNVLTF. For the CDR3, the DNA is TGTGCCAGCAGCCCAGACTCCGGGGGTTGGGTCAACGTCCTGACTTTC.

This clonotype has only one observation. The chain employs TRBV5-6 and TRBJ2-1, with D perhaps TRBD1 (7 bases). The CDR3 consists of 17 residues. The ends were cut back, 1 base at V and 7 bases at J, with 21 bases in the middle. The germline V gene encodes CDR1 SGHDT and CDR2 YYEEEE. In DNA form, the CDR3 reads TGTGCCAGCAGCTTGTTATCCATCAGGGGGGCATGGAATGAGCAGTTCTTC. This codes for CASSLLSIRGAWNEQFF.